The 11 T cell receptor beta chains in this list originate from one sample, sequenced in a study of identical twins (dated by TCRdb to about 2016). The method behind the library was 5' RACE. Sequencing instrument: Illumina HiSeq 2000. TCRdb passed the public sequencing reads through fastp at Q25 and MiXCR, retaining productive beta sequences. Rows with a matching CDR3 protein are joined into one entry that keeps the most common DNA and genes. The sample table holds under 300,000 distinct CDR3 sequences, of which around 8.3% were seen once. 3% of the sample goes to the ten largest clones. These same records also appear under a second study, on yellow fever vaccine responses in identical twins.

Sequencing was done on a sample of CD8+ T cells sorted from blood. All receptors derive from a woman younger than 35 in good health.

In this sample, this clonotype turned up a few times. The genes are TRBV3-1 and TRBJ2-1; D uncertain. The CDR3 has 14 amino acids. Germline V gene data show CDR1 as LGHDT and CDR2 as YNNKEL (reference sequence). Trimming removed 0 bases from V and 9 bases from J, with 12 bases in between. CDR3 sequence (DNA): TGTGCCAGCAGCCAAGACCCCAGCGCCCCTGAGCAGTTCTTC. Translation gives CASSQDPSAPEQFF.

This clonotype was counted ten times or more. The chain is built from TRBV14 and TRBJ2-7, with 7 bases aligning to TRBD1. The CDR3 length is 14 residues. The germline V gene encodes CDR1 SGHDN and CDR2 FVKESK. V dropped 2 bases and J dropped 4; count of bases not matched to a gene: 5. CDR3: CASSQWDSGYEQYF. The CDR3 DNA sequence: TGTGCCAGCAGCCAATGGGACAGCGGATACGAGCAGTACTTC.

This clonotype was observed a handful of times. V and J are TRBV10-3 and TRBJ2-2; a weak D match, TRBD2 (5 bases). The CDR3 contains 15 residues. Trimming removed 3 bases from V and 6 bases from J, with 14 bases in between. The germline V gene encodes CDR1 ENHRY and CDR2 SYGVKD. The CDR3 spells CAISDPGAGPGELFF. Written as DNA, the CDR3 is TGTGCCATCAGTGATCCTGGTGCGGGCCCCGGGGAGCTGTTTTTT.

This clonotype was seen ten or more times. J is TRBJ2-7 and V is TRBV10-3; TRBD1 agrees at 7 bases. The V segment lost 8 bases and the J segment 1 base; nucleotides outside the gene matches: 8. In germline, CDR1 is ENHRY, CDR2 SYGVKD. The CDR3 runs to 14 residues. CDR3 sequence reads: CAIGPGQMSYEQYF. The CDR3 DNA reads TGTGCCATCGGCCCGGGACAGATGTCCTACGAGCAGTACTTC.

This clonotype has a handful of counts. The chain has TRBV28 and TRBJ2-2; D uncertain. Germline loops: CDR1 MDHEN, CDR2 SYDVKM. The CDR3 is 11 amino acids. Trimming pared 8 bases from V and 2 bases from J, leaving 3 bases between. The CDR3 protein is CASGNTGELFF. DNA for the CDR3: TGTGCCAGCGGTAACACCGGGGAGCTGTTTTTT.

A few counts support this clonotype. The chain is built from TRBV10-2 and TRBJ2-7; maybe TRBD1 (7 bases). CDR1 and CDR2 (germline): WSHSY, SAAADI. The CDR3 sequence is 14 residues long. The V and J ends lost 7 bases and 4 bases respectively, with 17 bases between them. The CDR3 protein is CASKSTGSGYEQYF. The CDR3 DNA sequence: TGCGCCAGCAAATCGACAGGGAGCGGGTACGAGCAGTACTTC.

CDR3 loop: CASSEASEGAANTGELFF. CDR3 in DNA: TGTGCCAGCAGTGAAGCGTCGGAAGGGGCCGCGAACACCGGGGAGCTGTTTTTT. This chain uses TRBV2 with TRBJ2-2, with TRBD1 as a possible D gene (5 bases). The CDR3 totals 18 residues. Trimming cost V 0 bases and J 0 bases, with 14 bases left between them. Germline CDR1 and CDR2: SNHLY and FYNNEI.

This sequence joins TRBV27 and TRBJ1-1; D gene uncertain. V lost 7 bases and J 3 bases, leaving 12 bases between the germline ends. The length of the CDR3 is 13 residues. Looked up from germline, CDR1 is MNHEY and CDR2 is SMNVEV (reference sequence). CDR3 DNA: TGTGCCAGCACCCCCTCGGGTTACACTGAAGCTTTCTTT. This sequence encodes CASTPSGYTEAFF.

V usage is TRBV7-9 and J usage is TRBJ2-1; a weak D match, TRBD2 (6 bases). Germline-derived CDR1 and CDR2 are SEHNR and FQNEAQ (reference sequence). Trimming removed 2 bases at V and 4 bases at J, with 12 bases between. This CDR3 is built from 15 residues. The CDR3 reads CASSLLRERYNEQFF. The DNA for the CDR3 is TGTGCCAGCAGCTTACTCCGGGAGCGGTACAATGAGCAGTTCTTC. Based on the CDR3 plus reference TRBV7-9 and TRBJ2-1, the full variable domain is DTGVSQNPRHKITKRGQNVTFRCDPISEHNRLYWYRQTLGQGPEFLTYFQNEAQLEKSRLLSDRFSAERPKGSFSTLEIQRTEQGDSAMYLCASSLLRERYNEQFFGPGTRLTVL.

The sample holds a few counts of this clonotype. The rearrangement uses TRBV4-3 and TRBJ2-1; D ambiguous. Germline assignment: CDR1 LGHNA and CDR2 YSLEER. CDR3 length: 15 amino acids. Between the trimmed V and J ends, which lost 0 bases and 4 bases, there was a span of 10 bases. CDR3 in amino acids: CASSQDRTHYNEQFF. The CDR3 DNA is TGCGCCAGCAGCCAAGATCGGACCCATTACAATGAGCAGTTCTTC.

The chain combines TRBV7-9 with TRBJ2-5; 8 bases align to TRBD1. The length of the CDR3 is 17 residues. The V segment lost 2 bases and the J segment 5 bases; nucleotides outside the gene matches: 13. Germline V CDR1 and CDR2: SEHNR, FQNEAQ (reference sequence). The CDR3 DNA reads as TGTGCCAGCAGCTTACTCCCGGGACAGGTTGATGTGGAGACCCAGTACTTC. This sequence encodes CASSLLPGQVDVETQYF.